A selection of T cell receptor beta chains follows, all from one sample in a study of beta chain features in type 1 diabetes. Generated by immunoSEQ multiplex PCR, the TCRdb table keeps only in-frame clones and is missing some. Altogether a few hundred thousand clones are present, about 14% being singletons, with the ten largest covering around 0.02%. Sequences were obtained from naive CD4+ T cells from blood. The receptor set was obtained from a woman aged 18 to 35 in good health. CDR3s leave out the opening cysteine and the closing phenylalanine or tryptophan.

v_call	j_call	cdr3_aa
TRBV29-1	TRBJ2-2	SVRDRGGYTGELF
TRBV28	TRBJ1-2	ASSLTRLGYT
TRBV7-9	TRBJ2-7	ASSQPGQGSYEQY
TRBV15	TRBJ1-5	ATSRARFQPQH
TRBV7-2	TRBJ2-7	ASSLGSGQSYEQY
TRBV23-1	TRBJ2-7	ASTARDRCFYEQY
TRBV29-1	TRBJ2-1	SAGGLARNNEQF
TRBV6-1	TRBJ2-6	ASSELRGSGANVLT
TRBV7-2	TRBJ1-5	ASSFQGMSNQPQH
TRBV5-1	TRBJ2-5	ASSLGDSVQTQY
TRBV18	TRBJ1-1	ASSPPWGNTEAF
TRBV5-1	TRBJ2-2	ASTQGGASGELF
TRBV30	TRBJ1-3	AWRGGVSGNTIY
TRBV14	TRBJ2-1	ASSQEGSSGYNEQF
TRBV28	TRBJ1-2	ASSNPDRGGVYT
TRBV18	TRBJ1-5	ASSPHSGEPQH
TRBV5-1	TRBJ2-1	ASSLIARSYNEQF
TRBV28	TRBJ1-2	ASSWTGPNYGYT
TRBV5-1	TRBJ2-5	ASSLETSPRETQY
TRBV5-6	TRBJ1-4	ASGDRTVEKLF
TRBV29-1	TRBJ1-1	SVERRLNTEAF
TRBV10-2	TRBJ2-7	ASSELGLAGYEQY
TRBV30	TRBJ1-5	AWSLSGDQPQH
TRBV15	TRBJ2-2	ATSRGEVTGELF
TRBV19	TRBJ2-7	ASSKGLAFSYEQY